The 30 T cell receptor beta chains below come from one sample, sequenced in a study of T cell repertoires in cytomegalovirus infection. MiXCR was run by TCRdb on the reads, yielding one entry per CDR3 protein. This sample carries around 550,000 distinct CDR3 sequences, around 27% of them seen once, and the ten largest clones take less than 15%. Sequencing was performed on PBMCs. Receptor source: a human donor in good health (CMV status not recorded). Some clones in this sample may be carry-over from other donors' samples.

Comments on this clonotype: With a much larger clone just one base away, this may be a read error. The chain has TRBV7-6 and TRBJ1-2; D not resolved. This CDR3 has 13 residues. Germline CDR1 is SGHVS and CDR2 is FNYEAQ. The V and J ends lost 7 bases and 8 bases respectively, with 17 bases between them. The CDR3 region is CASTLGRPGGYTF. Written as DNA, the CDR3 is TGTGCCAGCACCCTGGGGAGGCCGGGCGGCTACACCTTC.

The table lists this clonotype with a few counts. The chain combines TRBV7-2 with TRBJ2-1; a weak D match, TRBD2 (6 bases). The germline V gene encodes CDR1 SGHTA and CDR2 FQGNSA. The CDR3 is made up of 14 amino acids. Trimming took off 5 bases at V and 5 bases at J, with 13 bases between the two ends. CDR3 DNA sequence: TGTGCCAGCAGCCTCTACGGGGGTAACAATGAGCAGTTCTTC. This gives the protein CASSLYGGNNEQFF. Full variable domain (remainder filled in from reference TRBV7-2 and TRBJ2-1): GAGVSQSPSNKVTEKGKDVELRCDPISGHTALYWYRQSLGQGLEFLIYFQGNSAPDKSGLPSDRFSAERTGGSVSTLTIQRTQQEDSAVYLCASSLYGGNNEQFFGPGTRLTVL.

V usage is TRBV2 and J usage is TRBJ2-2; TRBD1 might be the D (5 bases). The germline gives CDR1 SNHLY, CDR2 FYNNEI. Trimming took 5 bases from V and 3 from J, leaving 10 bases between them. The CDR3 has 14 residues. The CDR3, as DNA: TGTGCCAGCAGTCAGGACATTGACACCGGGGAGCTGTTTTTT. Its protein is CASSQDIDTGELFF. The whole variable domain, remainder taken from reference TRBV2 and TRBJ2-2, is EPEVTQTPSHQVTQMGQEVILRCVPISNHLYFYWYRQILGQKVEFLVSFYNNEISEKSEIFDDQFSVERPDGSNFTLKIRSTKLEDSAMYFCASSQDIDTGELFFGEGSRLTVL.

This clonotype occurred a few times. The V and J genes are TRBV4-3 and TRBJ2-7; D could derive from TRBD1 or TRBD2 (6 bases each). V was pared by 0 bases and J by 2 bases, with 14 bases between. The CDR3 extends over 16 amino acids. The germline CDR1 and CDR2 sequences are LGHNA and YSLEER. CDR3 nucleotides: TGCGCCAGCAGCCAAGATCGGGGGACACGAACCTACGAGCAGTACTTC. Translated: CASSQDRGTRTYEQYF.

The table lists this clonotype with a few counts. The rearrangement joins TRBV2 to TRBJ2-2, with 9 positions matching TRBD1. Losses at the gene ends were 8 bases for V and 4 bases for J; bases not matched to a gene: 11. CDR3 length: 16 residues. The germline CDR1 and CDR2 sequences are SNHLY and FYNNEI. The CDR3 reads CASRGGQGLTTGELFF. In DNA, the CDR3 is TGTGCCAGCCGCGGAGGACAGGGGTTGACCACCGGGGAGCTGTTTTTT.

This clonotype was recorded at least ten times. This rearrangement joins TRBV7-6 to TRBJ2-3; D unclear. CDR1 SGHVS and CDR2 FNYEAQ come from the germline V gene. The CDR3 length is 13 residues. Deletions cut 1 base from V and 2 bases from J, with 4 bases between. As DNA, the CDR3 is TGTGCCAGCAGCTTAGGGGCCACAGATACGCAGTATTTT. This translates into CASSLGATDTQYF.

This clonotype was seen repeatedly, ten times or more. This chain joins TRBV7-2 and TRBJ1-1; no clear D gene. V was trimmed by 1 base and J by 1 base, leaving 7 bases between them. CDR1 is SGHTA and CDR2 is FQGNSA in the germline V gene. The CDR3 length is 14 residues. This CDR3 reads CASSLVSANTEAFF. For the CDR3, the DNA is TGTGCCAGCAGCTTAGTGTCGGCGAACACTGAAGCTTTCTTT.

This clonotype showed up many times. This chain uses TRBV7-9 with TRBJ2-3; TRBD1 matches at 8 bases. This CDR3 comprises 15 residues. Germline assignment: CDR1 SEHNR and CDR2 FQNEAQ (reference sequence). The ends lost 3 bases at V and 6 bases at J; junction bases unmatched: 8. This CDR3 reads CASSFSDRVGDTQYF. CDR3 nucleotides: TGTGCCAGCAGCTTTTCGGACAGGGTGGGGGATACGCAGTATTTT.

As regards this clonotype: A much bigger clone sits one base away, suggesting this may be a read error. This chain uses TRBV11-3 with TRBJ2-1; 10 nucleotides agree with TRBD2. From germline, CDR1 is SGHNT and CDR2 YENEEA. The CDR3 spans 14 residues. Trimming cost V 2 bases and J 6 bases; bases outside gene matches: 1. Here the CDR3 DNA reads TGTGCCAGCAGCTTATGGACTAGCGGCAATGAGCAGTTCTTC. Protein: CASSLWTSGNEQFF. The variable domain in full, with the rest retrieved from reference TRBV11-3 and TRBJ2-1, is EAGVVQSPRYKIIEKKQPVAFWCNPISGHNTLYWYLQNLGQGPELLIRYENEEAVDDSQLPKDRFSAERLKGVDSTLKIQPAELGDSAVYLCASSLWTSGNEQFFGPGTRLTVL.

This clonotype occurred many times. The chain couples TRBV12-3 or TRBV12-4 to TRBJ2-1, with D unclear. The ends were cut back, 1 base at V and 5 bases at J, with 6 bases in the middle. This CDR3 is 13 amino acids long. The CDR3 nucleotides are TGTGCCAGCAGTTTAGAAAGGGACAATGAGCAGTTCTTC. It specifies CASSLERDNEQFF.

This clonotype was counted between two and nine times. The rearrangement joins TRBV12-5 to TRBJ2-1; D not certain. The CDR3 totals 13 residues. With 5 bases removed from V and 6 bases from J, the gap between germline ends came to 11 bases. The germline gives CDR1 LGHNT, CDR2 FRNRAP. DNA for the CDR3: TGTGCTAGTGGTCCCCCCCCGGGCAATGAGCAGTTCTTC. This codes for CASGPPPGNEQFF.

Only a few counts were recorded for this clonotype. The chain has TRBV7-8 and TRBJ1-2, with D unresolved. The CDR3 has 14 amino acids. V was pared by 8 bases and J by 1 base, with 14 bases between. Germline assignment: CDR1 SGHVS and CDR2 FQNEAQ. This chain's CDR3 is CASAWAQINYGYTF. The DNA of the CDR3 is TGTGCCAGCGCCTGGGCCCAAATTAACTATGGCTACACCTTC.

The chain has TRBV11-2 and TRBJ1-1; D might be TRBD1 (5 bases). Germline V lookup: CDR1 SGHAT, CDR2 FQNNGV. Trimming removed 5 bases from V and 4 bases from J, with 14 bases in between. The CDR3 length is 14 residues. The CDR3 loop is CASSVSRAGTEAFF. The CDR3 DNA reads as TGTGCCAGCAGCGTGAGCAGGGCGGGCACTGAAGCTTTCTTT. The full variable domain, in which reference TRBV11-2 and TRBJ1-1 provide the parts outside the CDR3, is EAGVAQSPRYKIIEKRQSVAFWCNPISGHATLYWYQQILGQGPKLLIQFQNNGVVDDSQLPKDRFSAERLKGVDSTLKIQPAKLEDSAVYLCASSVSRAGTEAFFGQGTRLTVV.

This chain links TRBV5-4 with TRBJ2-1; 9 nucleotides agree with TRBD2. Trimming at V came to 4 bases and at J to 5 bases, leaving 13 bases not matched to a gene. Germline-derived CDR1 and CDR2 are SGHNT and YYREEE (reference sequence). This CDR3 has 17 amino acids. The CDR3 loop is CASSPLRGGRGHNEQFF. CDR3 DNA: TGTGCCAGCAGCCCCCTCCGGGGCGGGAGGGGCCACAATGAGCAGTTCTTC.

The chain couples TRBV7-3 to TRBJ2-5, with 7 positions matching TRBD2. The V and J ends lost 3 bases and 5 bases, in that order; junction bases with no gene match: 6. This CDR3 spans 14 amino acids. The V gene's germline CDR1 is SGHTA and CDR2 FQGTGA. This CDR3 reads CASSFLREKETQYF. CDR3 in DNA: TGTGCCAGCAGCTTCTTGCGGGAGAAGGAGACCCAGTACTTC.

The CDR3 region has the DNA TGCAGTGCTGGAGGCACAGTTAATGAAAAACTGTTTTTT. It yields the protein CSAGGTVNEKLFF. The gene calls are TRBV20-1 and TRBJ1-4; no reliable D call. CDR1 DFQATT and CDR2 SNEGSKA come from the germline V gene (reference sequence). V was clipped by 5 bases and J by 4 bases, with 11 bases between them. The CDR3 covers 13 residues.

This clonotype occurred a few times. The chain links TRBV5-1 to TRBJ2-1, with TRBD2 matching over 9 bases. J lost 7 bases, V lost 1 base, and 3 bases had no gene match. This CDR3 is built from 14 residues. CDR1 is SGHRS, CDR2 YFSETQ, per germline. The CDR3 is CASSLTSGLNEQFF. CDR3 coding DNA: TGCGCCAGCAGCTTGACTAGCGGGTTGAATGAGCAGTTCTTC.

The V call is TRBV7-8, the J call TRBJ1-5; 9 nucleotides agree with TRBD1. The CDR3 has 17 residues. The germline V gene encodes CDR1 SGHVS and CDR2 FQNEAQ. The J segment lost 2 bases and the V segment lost 5 bases, leaving 10 bases of the junction unmatched. CDR3 sequence: CASSPRDRVAGNQPQHF. The DNA for the CDR3 is TGTGCCAGCAGCCCCCGGGACAGGGTCGCTGGCAATCAGCCCCAGCATTTT.

This chain links TRBV7-9 with TRBJ2-5; TRBD2 matches at 7 bases. CDR3 size: 17 residues. V was pared by 5 bases and J by 0 bases, with 12 bases of the junction left unmatched. Germline V gives CDR1 SEHNR, CDR2 FQNEAQ (reference sequence). CDR3: CASSQGGNSAYQETQYF. CDR3 DNA: TGTGCCAGCAGCCAGGGAGGGAACTCAGCGTACCAAGAGACCCAGTACTTC.

The table lists this clonotype with many counts. The chain uses TRBV7-6 and TRBJ2-3; no reliable D call. V lost 5 bases, J lost 3 bases, and 12 bases lay in between. CDR1 is SGHVS and CDR2 is FNYEAQ in the germline V gene. This CDR3 comprises 14 residues. The CDR3 loop reads CASSQTWATDTQYF. Here the CDR3 DNA reads TGTGCCAGCAGCCAGACCTGGGCAACAGATACGCAGTATTTT. Full variable domain (outside the CDR3, taken from reference TRBV7-6 and TRBJ2-3): GAGVSQSPRYKVTKRGQDVALRCDPISGHVSLYWYRQALGQGPEFLTYFNYEAQQDKSGLPNDRFSAERPEGSISTLTIQRTEQRDSAMYRCASSQTWATDTQYFGPGTRLTVL.

This clonotype was counted a few times. The chain has TRBV12-3 or TRBV12-4 and TRBJ1-1, with TRBD1 as a possible D gene (5 bases). V shed 7 bases and J shed 7 bases, with 16 bases lying between them. The CDR3 spans 13 residues. In DNA form, the CDR3 reads TGTGCCAGCACCCACAACCGGGACGGTGAAGCTTTCTTT. Translation gives CASTHNRDGEAFF.

This chain uses TRBV11-3 with TRBJ2-3, with a weak D call TRBD1 (5 bases). This CDR3 region has 15 residues. Germline V lookup: CDR1 SGHNT, CDR2 YENEEA. Trimming took off 2 bases at V and 3 bases at J, with 12 bases between the two ends. Here the CDR3 reads CASSLQGSVTDTQYF. The CDR3 DNA reads TGTGCCAGCAGCTTACAGGGCTCTGTAACAGATACGCAGTATTTT.

This clonotype appeared a single time. The CDR3 region is CASRIGLAGGNEQFF. DNA of the CDR3: TGTGCCAGTAGAATCGGACTAGCGGGAGGCAATGAGCAGTTCTTC. The chain joins TRBV19 to TRBJ2-1; TRBD2 aligns across 14 bases. Per germline, CDR1 LNHDA and CDR2 SQIVND (reference sequence). This CDR3 contains 15 residues. V lost 6 bases and J lost 6; bases outside the gene matches: 4.

The V and J genes are TRBV7-2 and TRBJ2-3; 7 bases agree with TRBD1. J was trimmed by 6 bases and V by 4 bases; bases with no gene match: 4. Germline V CDR1 and CDR2: SGHTA, FQGNSA. The CDR3 is 13 residues long. Written as DNA, the CDR3 is TGTGCCAGCAGCTCCTTAGGGGGCGATACGCAGTATTTT. Translated, it gives CASSSLGGDTQYF.

The chain uses TRBV7-9 and TRBJ2-3, with D uncertain. Germline CDR1 and CDR2: SEHNR and FQNEAQ (reference sequence). V lost 4 bases, J lost 4 bases, and 15 bases lay in between. CDR3 size: 15 residues. In DNA form, the CDR3 reads TGTGCCAGCAGCTGGCCGATGGCTAGGGCAGATACGCAGTATTTT. Protein product: CASSWPMARADTQYF.

DNA for the CDR3: TGTGCCAGCAGCTTAGCGCGTAGCGGTGAGCAGTTCTTC. It codes for CASSLARSGEQFF. The chain has TRBV7-2 and TRBJ2-1; perhaps TRBD2 as D (6 bases). Germline V gene sequence: CDR1 SGHTA, CDR2 FQGNSA. Between the trimmed V and J ends, which lost 0 bases and 9 bases, there was a span of 9 bases. The CDR3 totals 13 residues.

The chain joins TRBV11-3 to TRBJ2-5; maybe TRBD2 (6 bases). The ends were cut back, 8 bases at V and 5 bases at J, with 15 bases in the middle. From germline, CDR1 is SGHNT and CDR2 YENEEA. The CDR3 contains 13 residues. The CDR3 loop is CASRPRAGETQYF. As DNA, the CDR3 is TGTGCCAGCCGTCCACGGGCGGGGGAGACCCAGTACTTC.

The chain recombines TRBV28 with TRBJ1-5; possible D gene TRBD1, 6 bases. The CDR3 length is 13 residues. CDR1 and CDR2 from the germline V gene are MDHEN and SYDVKM. Between the trimmed V and J ends, which lost 6 bases and 4 bases, there was a span of 10 bases. CDR3 loop: CASRGQLNQPQHF. DNA for the CDR3: TGTGCCAGCAGGGGACAACTAAATCAGCCCCAGCATTTT.

At least ten counts were recorded for this clonotype. The rearrangement joins TRBV7-2 to TRBJ2-1, with 10 bases fitting TRBD2. This CDR3 comprises 16 residues. Germline trimming cut 0 bases from V and 10 bases from J; bases unmatched to any gene: 9. Per germline, CDR1 SGHTA and CDR2 FQGNSA. The CDR3 region is CASSLASSGSRREQFF. The CDR3 nucleotides read TGTGCCAGCAGCTTAGCTTCTAGCGGGAGTCGGAGGGAGCAGTTCTTC. The entire variable domain, with the rest obtained from reference TRBV7-2 and TRBJ2-1, is as follows: GAGVSQSPSNKVTEKGKDVELRCDPISGHTALYWYRQSLGQGLEFLIYFQGNSAPDKSGLPSDRFSAERTGGSVSTLTIQRTQQEDSAVYLCASSLASSGSRREQFFGPGTRLTVL.

This clonotype was recorded many times. The chain couples TRBV7-2 to TRBJ2-1; maybe TRBD1 (6 bases). Germline V CDR1 and CDR2: SGHTA, FQGNSA. Trimming took off 5 bases at V and 3 bases at J, with 11 bases between the two ends. This CDR3 contains 14 residues. In nucleotides, the CDR3 is TGTGCCAGCAGCCGGAGACAGGACTACAATGAGCAGTTCTTC. Translation: CASSRRQDYNEQFF.